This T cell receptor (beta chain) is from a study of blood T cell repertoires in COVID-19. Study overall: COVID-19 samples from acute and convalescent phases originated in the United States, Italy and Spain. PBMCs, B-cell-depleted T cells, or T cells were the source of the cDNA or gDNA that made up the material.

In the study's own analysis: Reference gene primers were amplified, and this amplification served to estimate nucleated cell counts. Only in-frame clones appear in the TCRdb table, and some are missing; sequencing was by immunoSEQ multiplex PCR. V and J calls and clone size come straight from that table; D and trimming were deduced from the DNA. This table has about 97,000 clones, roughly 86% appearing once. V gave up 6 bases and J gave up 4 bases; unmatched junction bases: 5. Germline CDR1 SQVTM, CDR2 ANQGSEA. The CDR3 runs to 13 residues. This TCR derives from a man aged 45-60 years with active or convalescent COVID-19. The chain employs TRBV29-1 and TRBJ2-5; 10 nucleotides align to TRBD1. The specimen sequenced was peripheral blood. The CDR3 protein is CSVPGQGVETQYF. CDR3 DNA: TGCAGCGTGCCCGGACAGGGGGTAGAGACCCAGTACTTC.